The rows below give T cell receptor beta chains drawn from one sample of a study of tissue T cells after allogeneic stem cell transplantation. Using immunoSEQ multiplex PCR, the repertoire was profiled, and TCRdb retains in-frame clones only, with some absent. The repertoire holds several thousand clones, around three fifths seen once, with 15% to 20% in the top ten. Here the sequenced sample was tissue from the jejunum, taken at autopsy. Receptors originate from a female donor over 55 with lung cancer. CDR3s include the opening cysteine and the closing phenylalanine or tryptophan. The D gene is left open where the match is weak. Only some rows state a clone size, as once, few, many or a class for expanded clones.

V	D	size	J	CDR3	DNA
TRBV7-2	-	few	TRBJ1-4	CASSLGGTPEKLFF	TGTGCCAGCAGCTTAGGTGGGACTCCAGAAAAACTGTTTTTT
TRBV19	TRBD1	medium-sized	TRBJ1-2	CASSDQFRDRGNGYTF	TGTGCCAGTAGTGATCAATTCCGGGACAGGGGCAATGGCTACACCTTC
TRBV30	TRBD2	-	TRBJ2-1	CAYSSGTSRMEQFF	TGTGCCTACTCCTCCGGGACTAGCAGAATGGAGCAGTTCTTC
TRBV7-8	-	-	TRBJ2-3	CASSGGADTQYF	TGTGCCAGCAGCGGGGGTGCAGATACGCAGTATTTT
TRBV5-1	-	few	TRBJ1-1	CASSLISQGPGREAFF	TGCGCCAGCAGCTTGATTTCCCAGGGACCTGGAAGAGAAGCTTTCTTT
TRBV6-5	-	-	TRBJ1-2	CASSSGPDGYTF	TGTGCCAGCAGTTCCGGGCCGGATGGCTACACCTTC
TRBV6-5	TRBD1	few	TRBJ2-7	CASTKGQAYEQYF	TGTGCCAGCACCAAAGGACAGGCCTACGAGCAGTACTTC
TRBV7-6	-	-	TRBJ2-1	CASSLEAVRSNEQFF	TGTGCCAGCAGCTTAGAGGCGGTGCGGAGCAATGAGCAGTTCTTC
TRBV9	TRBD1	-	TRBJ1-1	CASSVGQGAAEAFF	TGTGCCAGCAGCGTCGGACAGGGGGCCGCTGAAGCTTTCTTT
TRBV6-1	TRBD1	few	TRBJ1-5	CASSEGQGATQPQHF	TGTGCCAGCAGTGAAGGGCAGGGGGCGACTCAGCCCCAGCATTTT
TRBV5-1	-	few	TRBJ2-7	CASRGSSSYEQYF	TGCGCCAGTAGAGGCAGCAGCTCCTACGAGCAGTACTTC
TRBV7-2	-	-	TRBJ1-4	CASSLHRPTNEKLFF	TGTGCCAGCAGCTTGCATCGCCCAACTAATGAAAAACTGTTTTTT
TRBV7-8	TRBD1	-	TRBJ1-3	CASSSWDSSGNTIYF	TGTGCCAGCAGCTCATGGGACAGCTCTGGAAACACCATATATTTT
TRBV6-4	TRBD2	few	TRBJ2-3	CASSEGRGVTTDTQYF	TGTGCCAGCAGTGAAGGGCGGGGGGTCACCACAGATACGCAGTATTTT
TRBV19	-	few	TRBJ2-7	CASSSTGGDEQYF	TGTGCCAGTAGTTCCACAGGGGGGGACGAGCAGTACTTC
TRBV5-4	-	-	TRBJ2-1	CASSGESNEQFF	TGTGCCAGCAGTGGGGAGAGTAATGAGCAGTTCTTC
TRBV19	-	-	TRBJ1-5	CASTSYEGRGNQPQHF	TGTGCCAGTACCTCGTATGAGGGAAGGGGGAATCAGCCCCAGCATTTT
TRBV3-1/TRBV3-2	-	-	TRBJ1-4	CASSQIPRISTNEKLFF	TGTGCCAGCAGCCAAATCCCCCGAATATCAACTAATGAAAAACTGTTTTTT
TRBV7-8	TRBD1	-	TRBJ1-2	CASSLVGQGDYGYTF	TGTGCCAGCAGTCTAGTGGGACAGGGTGACTATGGCTACACCTTC
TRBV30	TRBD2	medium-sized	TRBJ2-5	CAWSVTGRQSETQYF	TGTGCCTGGAGTGTAACCGGGAGGCAATCGGAGACCCAGTACTTC
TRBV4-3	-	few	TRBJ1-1	CASSQRSRNTEAFF	TGCGCCAGCAGCCAGAGGTCTAGGAACACTGAAGCTTTCTTT
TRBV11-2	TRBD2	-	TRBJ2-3	CASSLGAGVADTQYF	TGTGCCAGCAGCTTAGGAGCGGGAGTCGCAGATACGCAGTATTTT
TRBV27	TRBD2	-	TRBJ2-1	CASSLTSGEGNEQFF	TGTGCCAGCAGTTTAACTAGCGGAGAAGGGAATGAGCAGTTCTTC
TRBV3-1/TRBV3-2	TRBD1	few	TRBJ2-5	CASSLRRYRGETQYF	TGTGCCAGCAGCCTAAGGCGATACAGGGGGGAGACCCAGTACTTC
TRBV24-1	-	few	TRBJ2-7	CATITGENPGSYEQYF	TGTGCCACCATAACAGGAGAGAACCCAGGCTCCTACGAGCAGTACTTC
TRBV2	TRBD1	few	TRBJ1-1	CATQGQGLFTEAFF	TGTGCCACCCAGGGACAGGGGCTATTTACTGAAGCTTTCTTT
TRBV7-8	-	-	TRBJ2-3	CASSFSWGDRNDTQYF	TGTGCCAGCAGCTTCAGTTGGGGAGACCGAAATGATACGCAGTATTTT
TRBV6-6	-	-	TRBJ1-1	CASSYSRANGEAFF	TGTGCCAGCAGTTACTCGAGAGCGAATGGTGAAGCTTTCTTT
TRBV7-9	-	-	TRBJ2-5	CASSPRRETQYF	TGTGCCAGCAGCCCCAGGCGGGAGACCCAGTACTTC